This T cell receptor beta chain was sequenced during a study of T cells in narcolepsy. On this clone: Its antigen remains unknown.

TCRdb's copy holds only in-frame clones and misses some; the assay was immunoSEQ multiplex PCR. The table shows around 26,000 clones, with around two thirds occurring only once. The germline V and J ends were trimmed by 5 bases and 6 bases, with 16 bases remaining between them. The CDR3 runs 15 residues. The germline V gene has CDR1 SGHTA and CDR2 FQGNSA. Findings and limits, study-wide: Reportedly, autoreactive clonotypes were serially detected in patients' blood but not controls'. Comparing one patient's CSF and blood CD4+ clonotypes highlighted HCRT- and TRIB2-specific autoreactive clonotypes.

The chain couples TRBV7-2 to TRBJ2-2; TRBD1 is a possible D gene (5 bases). The sample was memory (CD45RA-) CD4+ T cells from blood. This TCR was sampled from a human donor in good health. The CDR3, as DNA: TGTGCCAGCAGCCTCCGTCAGGGTCCGTCCGGGGAGCTGTTTTTT. It yields the protein CASSLRQGPSGELFF.